These T cell receptor beta chains were read from a single sample in a study of cytomegalovirus exposure and HLA in healthy donors. The data were produced by immunoSEQ multiplex PCR, yet TCRdb's version contains in-frame clones alone and is incomplete. The sample records about 220,000 clones, over 65% being singletons. The sample consisted of PBMCs. The receptors were gathered from a man younger than 35 in good health and CMV-seronegative. Both conserved end residues are part of each CDR3. A D gene is named only where the DNA matches it firmly. Some rows mark clone size as missing; the rest say once, few, many or name a class of expanded clone.

v_gene	j_gene	abundance	d_gene	CDR3nt	CDR3aa
TRBV15	TRBJ2-1	once	TRBD1	TGTGCCACCAGCAGATGGACAGGGGATGGGGGTGAGCAGTTCTTC	CATSRWTGDGGEQFF
TRBV30	TRBJ1-1	-	TRBD1	TGTGCCTGGAGTGCCGGACAGGGAGGCACTGAAGCTTTCTTT	CAWSAGQGGTEAFF
TRBV7-9	TRBJ2-7	-	-	TGTGCCAGCAGCTTTTATACCTACGAGCAGTACTTC	CASSFYTYEQYF
TRBV19	TRBJ1-4	-	-	TGTGCCAGTAGTGGGAGAGATGAAAAACTGTTTTTT	CASSGRDEKLFF
TRBV27	TRBJ1-5	-	-	TGTGCCAGCAGTTTATTGAGGACAGTTTTAAATCAGCCCCAGCATTTT	CASSLLRTVLNQPQHF
TRBV4-1	TRBJ2-7	-	-	TGCGCCAGCAAACAGGACCACGCCATCTACGAGCAGTACTTC	CASKQDHAIYEQYF
TRBV5-6	TRBJ2-7	-	-	TGTGCCAGCAGCCTAGGATATATACGAGAGCAGTACTTC	CASSLGYIREQYF
TRBV20-1	TRBJ1-2	-	-	TGCAGTGCTGATCGGGGTCCTGGCTACACCTTC	CSADRGPGYTF
TRBV7-9	TRBJ2-7	-	TRBD2	TGTGCCAGCAGCTCCAAGACTAGCGGGAAATCCTACGAGCAGTACTTC	CASSSKTSGKSYEQYF
TRBV27	TRBJ2-3	-	TRBD2	TGTGCCAGCAGTTTATTTGGCGGGGGACTAGCGAGCACAGATACGCAGTATTTT	CASSLFGGGLASTDTQYF
TRBV19	TRBJ2-2	few	-	TGTGCCAGTAGGCCGGGTAACAGGGAGACCGGGGAGCTGTTTTTT	CASRPGNRETGELFF
TRBV5-4	TRBJ2-2	-	TRBD2	TGTGCCAGCAGTCCACGGGCGGGAGAAAACACCGGGGAGCTGTTTTTT	CASSPRAGENTGELFF
TRBV13	TRBJ2-2	-	-	TGTGCCAGCAGCTTAGTTCACTATGCCGGGGAGCTGTTTTTT	CASSLVHYAGELFF
TRBV28	TRBJ2-1	few	-	TGTGCCAGCAGTTTAGGTGGGGCCGAGACAAATGAGCAGTTCTTC	CASSLGGAETNEQFF
TRBV9	TRBJ2-5	-	TRBD2	TGTGCCAGCAGCCTTAACGGGACTAGCGGGAGTAGGGAGGAGACCCAGTACTTC	CASSLNGTSGSREETQYF
TRBV4-1	TRBJ2-1	-	TRBD2	TGCGCCAGCAGCCCTCCGGGACTAGCGGGTAATGAGCAGTTCTTC	CASSPPGLAGNEQFF
TRBV7-3	TRBJ2-2	once	-	TGTGCCAGCAGCTTAACTGACCCACAGGCCAGCCCCGGGGAGCTGTTTTTT	CASSLTDPQASPGELFF
TRBV27	TRBJ1-2	once	TRBD1	TGTGCCAGCAGTCCACAGGGGGCGGAAGGCTACACCTTC	CASSPQGAEGYTF
TRBV10-1	TRBJ2-2	-	-	TGCGCCAGCAGGGGAGCCGGGGAGCTGTTTTTT	CASRGAGELFF
TRBV7-5	TRBJ2-2	-	-	TGTGCCAGAAGCTTACAGGGCCGGGAGCTGTTTTTT	CARSLQGRELFF
TRBV19	TRBJ2-7	-	-	TGTGCCAGTAGTCCCCACTATCCTCAGGGTTTCAAAGACTACGAGCAGTACTTC	CASSPHYPQGFKDYEQYF
TRBV5-4	TRBJ2-3	-	-	TGTGCCAGCAGGCTACTAGACACAGATACGCAGTATTTT	CASRLLDTDTQYF
TRBV7-9	TRBJ2-3	-	-	TGTGCCAGCCTTAGCACAGATACGCAGTATTTT	CASLSTDTQYF
TRBV7-3	TRBJ2-2	-	TRBD2	TGTGCCAGCAGCCCTCGGACTAGCGGGAGGGCCACCGGGGAGCTGTTTTTT	CASSPRTSGRATGELFF
TRBV5-1	TRBJ2-1	-	-	TGCGCCAGCAGCTTGGAAGACCCCTGGGGCGAGCAGTTCTTC	CASSLEDPWGEQFF
TRBV27	TRBJ2-1	few	-	TGTGCCAGCATGGGGTCGCTAGCGTCAGGTAATCAGTTCTTC	CASMGSLASGNQFF
TRBV7-9	TRBJ2-1	-	TRBD2	TGTGCCAGCAGCACCGGGACTAGCGGTACCAATGAGCAGTTCTTC	CASSTGTSGTNEQFF
TRBV29-1	TRBJ2-7	-	TRBD1	TGCAGCGTTCGGACAGGGGGTGCCTACGAGCAGTACTTC	CSVRTGGAYEQYF
TRBV7-9	TRBJ2-5	-	-	TGTGCCAGCAGCTTAAACGGGGGAAACATCCAAGAGACCCAGTACTTC	CASSLNGGNIQETQYF
TRBV5-6	TRBJ2-7	-	-	TGTGCCAGCAGCTCCTATGACAGCCATCACTACGAGCAGTACTTC	CASSSYDSHHYEQYF
TRBV5-6	TRBJ2-1	-	TRBD2	TGTGCCAGCAGCTTGGATATCGGGAGGAGCATCTACAATGAGCAGTTCTTC	CASSLDIGRSIYNEQFF
TRBV30	TRBJ1-1	once	-	TGTGCCTGGATACCCCGGACATCTGTCACTGAAGCTTTCTTT	CAWIPRTSVTEAFF
TRBV2	TRBJ2-3	-	-	TGTGCCAGCGGAGGGCACACAGATACGCAGTATTTT	CASGGHTDTQYF
TRBV6-5	TRBJ2-7	-	TRBD2	TGTGCCAGCAGCCATAGACTAGCGGGAGACTACGAGCAGTACTTC	CASSHRLAGDYEQYF
TRBV30	TRBJ1-2	-	-	TGTGCCTGGACTGGATCGCGGCCGCGAGGGAGCTACACCTTC	CAWTGSRPRGSYTF
TRBV19	TRBJ2-7	few	TRBD1	TGTGCCAGTAGTGTATCCGGGACAGGGTCCTACGAGCAGTACTTC	CASSVSGTGSYEQYF